The present TCR beta chain was sequenced within a study of cytomegalovirus exposure and HLA in healthy donors. Study-wide findings and caveats: It was reportedly the case that the classifier diagnosed cytomegalovirus status with high specificity and sensitivity.

Both 60 Vbeta primers and 13 Jbeta primers went into the PCR. Clones were sequenced by immunoSEQ multiplex PCR, and TCRdb holds only the in-frame ones, with some missing. The table lists roughly 180,000 clones, about 80% of them singletons, with 1.3% in the top ten. A note on this clone: Its specificity is not known.

The sequence was obtained from a man aged 25 to 40 in good health and CMV-seronegative. Sequenced material: PBMCs.

CDR3 amino acids: CASDGGRKLFF. The DNA of the CDR3 is TGTGCCAGCGATGGAGGTCGAAAACTGTTTTTT. The chain is built from TRBV2 and TRBJ1-4; D call uncertain. Trimming took 8 bases from V and 10 from J, leaving 11 bases between them. CDR3 length: 11 amino acids. Looked up from germline, CDR1 is SNHLY and CDR2 is FYNNEI. The full variable domain, rest sourced from reference TRBV2 and TRBJ1-4, is EPEVTQTPSHQVTQMGQEVILRCVPISNHLYFYWYRQILGQKVEFLVSFYNNEISEKSEIFDDQFSVERPDGSNFTLKIRSTKLEDSAMYFCASDGGRKLFFGSGTQLSVL.